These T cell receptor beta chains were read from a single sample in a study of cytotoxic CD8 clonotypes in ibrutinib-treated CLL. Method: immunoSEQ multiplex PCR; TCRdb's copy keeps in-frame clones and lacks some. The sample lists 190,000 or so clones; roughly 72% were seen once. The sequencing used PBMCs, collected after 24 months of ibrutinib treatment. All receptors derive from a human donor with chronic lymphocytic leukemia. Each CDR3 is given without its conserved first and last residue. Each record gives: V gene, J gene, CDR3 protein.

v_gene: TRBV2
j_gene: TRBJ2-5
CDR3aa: ASSAMRETQY

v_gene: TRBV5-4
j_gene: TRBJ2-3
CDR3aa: ASSLGLAGGPDTQY

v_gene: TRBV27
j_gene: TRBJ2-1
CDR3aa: ASSLARGRGEQF

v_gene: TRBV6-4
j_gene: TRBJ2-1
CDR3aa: ASSDSPRLSGLVTYNEQF

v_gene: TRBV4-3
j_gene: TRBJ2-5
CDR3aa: ASSQGYSGYGETQY

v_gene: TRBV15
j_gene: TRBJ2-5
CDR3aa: ATSRGTGTVGETQY

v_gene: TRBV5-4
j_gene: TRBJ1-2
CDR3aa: ASSLAGGYRANYGYT

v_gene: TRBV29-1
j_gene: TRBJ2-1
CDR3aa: SVEEGTTYNEQF

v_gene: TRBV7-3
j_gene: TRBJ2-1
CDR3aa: ASSPLAGVIQEAYNEQF

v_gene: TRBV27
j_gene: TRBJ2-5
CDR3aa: ASSRQAGVEETQY

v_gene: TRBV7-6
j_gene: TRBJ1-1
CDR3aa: ASSRQSRPYEAF

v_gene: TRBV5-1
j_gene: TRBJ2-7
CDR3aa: ASSAAGLAGLSYEQY

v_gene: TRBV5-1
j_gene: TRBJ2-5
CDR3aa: ASSFSAGEFETQY

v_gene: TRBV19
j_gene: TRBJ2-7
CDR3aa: ASRASGQGAYEQY

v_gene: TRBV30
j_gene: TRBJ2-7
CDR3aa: AWGRSSYEQY

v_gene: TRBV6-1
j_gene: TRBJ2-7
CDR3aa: ASSNFGTSYEQY

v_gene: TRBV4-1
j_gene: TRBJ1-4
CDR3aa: ASSQVSGATNEKLF

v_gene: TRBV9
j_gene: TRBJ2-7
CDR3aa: ASSPAGETYEQY

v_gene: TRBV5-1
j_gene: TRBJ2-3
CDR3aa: ASSLGTSTDTQY

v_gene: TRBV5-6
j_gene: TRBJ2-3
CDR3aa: ASSLGGPLADTQY

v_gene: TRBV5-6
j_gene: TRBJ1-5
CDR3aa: ASSLTGGGNQPQH

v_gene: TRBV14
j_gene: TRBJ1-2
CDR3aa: ASSQDYGGYT

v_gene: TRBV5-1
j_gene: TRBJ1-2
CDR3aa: ASSRGQNYNYGYT

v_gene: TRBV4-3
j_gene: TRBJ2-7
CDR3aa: ASSQVVNQGGEQY

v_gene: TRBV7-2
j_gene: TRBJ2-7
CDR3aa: ASSLELRTGKY

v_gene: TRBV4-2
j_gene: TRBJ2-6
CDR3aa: ASSQGGHAGANVLT

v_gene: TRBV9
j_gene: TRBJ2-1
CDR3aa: ASMAGSYNEQF

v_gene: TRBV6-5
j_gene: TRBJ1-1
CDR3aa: ASRRTENTEAF

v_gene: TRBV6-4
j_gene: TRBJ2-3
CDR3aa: ASSDSGLVTDTQY

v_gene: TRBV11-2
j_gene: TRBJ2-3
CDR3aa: ASSFLAENTQY

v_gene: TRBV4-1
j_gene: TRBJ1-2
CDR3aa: ASSRPGQNNYGYT

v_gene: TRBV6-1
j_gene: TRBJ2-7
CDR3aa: ASSGQRGYEQY

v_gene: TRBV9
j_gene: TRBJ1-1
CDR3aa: ASSVDPSAEAF

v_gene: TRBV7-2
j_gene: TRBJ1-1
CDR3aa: ASSIKADTNTEAF

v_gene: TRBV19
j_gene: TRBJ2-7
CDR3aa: ASKPRGAAYEQY

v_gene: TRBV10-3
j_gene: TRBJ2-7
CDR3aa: AISESGYEQY

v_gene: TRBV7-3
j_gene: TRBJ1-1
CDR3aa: ASSLGGMSNTEAF

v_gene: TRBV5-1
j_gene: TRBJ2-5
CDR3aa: ASSLRIQETQY

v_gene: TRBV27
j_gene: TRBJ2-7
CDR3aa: ASSSGTPLEQY

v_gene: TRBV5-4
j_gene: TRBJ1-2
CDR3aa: ASSLGQSRGYT

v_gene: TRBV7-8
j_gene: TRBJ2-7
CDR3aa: ASSSYHSGRSSYEQY

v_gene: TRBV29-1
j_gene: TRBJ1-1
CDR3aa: SASGQENTEAF

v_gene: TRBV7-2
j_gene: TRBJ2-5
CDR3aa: ASSLMLDSQETQY